These 10 T cell receptor beta chains originate from one sample sequenced in a study of blood T cell repertoires in COVID-19. Profiled with immunoSEQ multiplex PCR; TCRdb holds only in-frame clones, not every one. The sample holds around 190,000 clones, 84% seen once. What was sequenced was PBMCs or T cells enriched from blood (not recorded which). Receptors were obtained from a woman between 25 and 40 years old who had recovered from COVID-19.

The chain has TRBV30 and TRBJ1-6; possibly TRBD1 for D (5 bases). Germline CDR1 is GTSNPN and CDR2 is SVGIG (reference sequence). This CDR3 comprises 18 residues. V was shortened by 1 base and J by 6 bases, with 22 bases between the two germline ends. The CDR3 loop reads CAWSDPRRQSLINSPLHF. In DNA form, the CDR3 reads TGTGCCTGGAGTGACCCCCGTCGACAGTCACTAATTAATTCACCCCTCCACTTT.

This sequence joins TRBV10-1 and TRBJ2-2; the D gene is possibly TRBD1 (6 bases). The CDR3 is made up of 14 amino acids. Germline V CDR1 and CDR2: WNHNN, SYGVQD (reference sequence). The V and J ends lost 7 bases and 3 bases respectively, with 12 bases between them. CDR3 coding DNA: TGCGCCAGCAACCGGGACACTGACACCGGGGAGCTGTTTTTT. Its protein product is CASNRDTDTGELFF.

The table lists this clone with a few counts. J is TRBJ1-1 and V is TRBV6-5; no firm D call. From germline, CDR1 is MNHEY and CDR2 SVGAGI. The CDR3 runs 16 residues. V gave up 4 bases and J gave up 0 bases, with 15 bases separating them. The CDR3 region is CASSSRGVQMNTEAFF. In DNA, the CDR3 is TGTGCCAGCAGTTCGCGAGGCGTTCAGATGAACACTGAAGCTTTCTTT.

The gene calls are TRBV9 and TRBJ2-7; TRBD2 aligns across 7 bases. Losses at the gene ends were 0 bases for V and 2 bases for J; bases not matched to a gene: 8. There are 16 residues in the CDR3. Germline values: CDR1 SGDLS, CDR2 YYNGEE. CDR3 region: CASSVGPLGLAYEQYV. CDR3 nucleotides: TGTGCCAGCAGCGTAGGGCCCCTTGGACTAGCCTACGAGCAGTACGTC.

V gene TRBV6-5 combines with J gene TRBJ1-2; D gene ambiguous. Trimming cost V 7 bases and J 5 bases, with 11 bases left between them. The CDR3 covers 12 residues. Germline V gene sequence: CDR1 MNHEY, CDR2 SVGAGI. CDR3 amino acids: CASTERPYGYTF. As DNA, the CDR3 is TGTGCCAGCACCGAGAGGCCTTATGGCTACACCTTC.

The J gene is TRBJ1-5, the V gene TRBV18; 10 bases align to TRBD1. After removal of 2 bases from V and 3 bases from J, the junction contained 13 bases not matched to a gene. Germline V CDR1 and CDR2: KGHSH, LQKENI. The CDR3 sequence is 19 residues long. The CDR3 here is CASSPGARTGGFHNQPQHF. CDR3 nucleotide sequence: TGTGCCAGCTCACCAGGGGCAAGGACAGGGGGTTTTCACAATCAGCCCCAGCATTTT.

The rearrangement links TRBV11-2 to TRBJ1-4, with 7 bases that match TRBD1. Germline V gene sequence: CDR1 SGHAT, CDR2 FQNNGV. The CDR3 consists of 14 residues. The junction had 7 bases not matched to a gene; V was cut back by 4 bases and J by 8 bases. CDR3 region: CASSSQGGLEKLFF. CDR3 bases: TGTGCCAGCAGCTCCCAGGGGGGTTTGGAAAAACTGTTTTTT.

This rearrangement joins TRBV18 to TRBJ1-4, with D possibly being TRBD1 (6 bases). The CDR3 loop spans 16 amino acids. V lost 3 bases to trimming and J lost 11 bases, with 22 bases between them. Germline lookup yields CDR1 KGHSH and CDR2 LQKENI. The CDR3 spells CASSPFGGGAVRKLFF. Written as DNA, the CDR3 is TGTGCCAGCTCACCTTTCGGGGGGGGCGCGGTTCGGAAACTGTTTTTT.

This clone was recorded only once. The chain combines TRBV5-4 with TRBJ1-2; 12 nucleotides line up with TRBD1. Germline loops: CDR1 SGHNT, CDR2 YYREEE (reference sequence). This CDR3 is 15 amino acids long. Losses at the gene ends were 4 bases for V and 4 bases for J; bases not matched to a gene: 5. The CDR3 here is CASSIGTGGSYGYTF. The CDR3 DNA reads as TGTGCCAGCAGCATCGGGACAGGGGGCAGCTATGGCTACACCTTC. The full variable domain, completed using reference TRBV5-4 and TRBJ1-2, is ETGVTQSPTHLIKTRGQQVTLRCSSQSGHNTVSWYQQALGQGPQFIFQYYREEENGRGNFPPRFSGLQFPNYSSELNVNALELDDSALYLCASSIGTGGSYGYTFGSGTRLTVV.

This sequence joins TRBV3-1 (or the pseudogene TRBV3-2) and TRBJ1-2; D unclear. Germline lookup yields CDR1 LGHDT and CDR2 YNNKEL (reference sequence). Trimming shortened V by 4 bases and J by 4 bases, and 13 bases separated the two germline ends. The CDR3 extends over 14 amino acids. The CDR3 sequence is CASSLRESVYGYTF. CDR3 sequence (DNA): TGTGCCAGCAGCCTCCGGGAGAGCGTCTATGGCTACACCTTC.